This T cell receptor beta chain appears in the sequencing data of a study of metastatic and nonmetastatic thyroid tumors. TCRdb re-called the PCR reads through MiXCR. Of tens of thousands of clones in the sample, under 15% were seen once. At least ten counts were recorded for this clone. It may be a read error: a sequence one base away is much more abundant. The germline V gene encodes CDR1 MNHEY and CDR2 SVGEGT. The V end lost 6 bases, the J end lost 2 bases, and 17 bases lay between the germline ends. CDR3 length: 15 amino acids. No treatment of any kind had been given to any patient before thyroid surgery.

This receptor was taken from a female donor with papillary thyroid cancer or a benign thyroid nodule (not recorded which). Some clones in this sample may be carry-over from other donors' samples. Material for sequencing was tumor tissue. The chain joins TRBV6-2 or TRBV6-3 to TRBJ2-7; no firm D call. This chain's CDR3 is CASRYPGMGTYEQYF. The CDR3 nucleotides are TGTGCCAGCAGATACCCGGGTATGGGGACCTACGAGCAGTACTTC.